Included here is one TCR beta chain sequence, with context. No antigen is known for it. These data are taken from a study of T cell responses to AZD1222 COVID-19 vaccine. The germline gives CDR1 SGHAT, CDR2 FQNNGV. The CDR3 has 15 amino acids. Trimming at V came to 5 bases and at J to 15 bases, leaving 13 bases not matched to a gene. Some clones are missing from TCRdb's copy, which holds only in-frame ones; the method was immunoSEQ multiplex PCR. The sample records 140,000 to 150,000 clones, around 91% being singletons. Study-level findings and limits: Once two AZD1222 doses were given, Spike-specific TCR breadth and depth went up. The study identified only five or six AZD1222 recipients as seropositive at baseline. The sample set comprised mostly white British donors with more females, and clonal diversity was possibly underestimated.

The source material was peripheral blood, sampled on day 0 of AZD1222 vaccination. This chain joins TRBV11-2 and TRBJ2-1; 13 bases agree with TRBD2. This TCR came from an adult in good health. CDR3 protein: CASSPVTSGGALTFF. The CDR3 DNA reads TGTGCCAGCAGCCCCGTCACTAGCGGGGGGGCACTTACGTTCTTC.